The clone carrying this T cell receptor (beta chain) showed up just a few times. The sample comes from a study of T-cell memory formation after mild COVID-19. TCRdb re-analysed the 5' RACE reads in MiXCR, keeping a single row per CDR3 protein. Of hundreds of thousands of distinct CDR3 sequences listed, about 20% were seen once; the top ten hold 12%. This sequence originates from an adult woman who had mild COVID-19 (a few samples of this study predate the infection). Cell type and time point are not known. Sequenced: PBMCs or a T cell subset sorted from them (not recorded which).

CDR3 sequence (DNA): TGTGCCAGCAGCTTTAGCGGGAGGGCTTCCGGGGAGCTGTTTTTT. Translation gives CASSFSGRASGELFF. This chain links TRBV7-2 with TRBJ2-2; 11 positions agree with TRBD2. The germline V gene encodes CDR1 SGHTA and CDR2 FQGNSA. V lost 3 bases to trimming and J lost 6 bases; unmatched junction nucleotides: 3. The CDR3 runs 15 residues. Looking up the rest from reference TRBV7-2 and TRBJ2-2 gives the full variable domain: GAGVSQSPSNKVTEKGKDVELRCDPISGHTALYWYRQSLGQGLEFLIYFQGNSAPDKSGLPSDRFSAERTGGSVSTLTIQRTQQEDSAVYLCASSFSGRASGELFFGEGSRLTVL.